Listed below are T cell receptor beta chains from one sample, sequenced in a study of STAT3 mutations in large granular lymphocyte leukemia. Here immunoSEQ multiplex PCR was the method, and the copy in TCRdb shows in-frame clones only, minus some. The table shows tens of thousands of clones, with 75% to 90% occurring only once. The sequenced sample was peripheral blood mononuclear cells. The receptors originated from a man between 60 and 75 years old with T-cell large granular lymphocyte leukemia. Some clones in this sample may be carry-over from other donors' samples. Both conserved end residues are part of each CDR3. D genes are given only for firm matches. A clone size is listed for some rows: how often the clone was seen (once, few, many), or a class if it is expanded.

J | size | V | D | DNA | CDR3
TRBJ2-1 | - | TRBV7-9 | - | TGTGCCAGCAGCGAGAAGGGGGGTACCTACAATGAGCAGTTCTTC | CASSEKGGTYNEQFF
TRBJ2-3 | - | TRBV18 | - | TGTGCCAGCTCAGAGAACCGGGACTTTCGCACTAGCACAGATACGCAGTATTTT | CASSENRDFRTSTDTQYF
TRBJ1-5 | - | TRBV19 | - | TGTGCCAGTAGCCGACATAATCAGCCCCAGCATTTT | CASSRHNQPQHF
TRBJ2-1 | - | TRBV28 | TRBD2 | TGTGCCAGCAGTATCCCTAGACTAGCTGCTTACAATGAGCAGTTCTTC | CASSIPRLAAYNEQFF
TRBJ2-5 | - | TRBV29-1 | - | TGCAGCGTTGACAGGGTAGCAGTGGGGGGGACCCAGTACTTC | CSVDRVAVGGTQYF
TRBJ2-7 | - | TRBV18 | - | TGTGCCAGCTCACCAGGGCTGGGGGCGTACGAGCAGTACTTC | CASSPGLGAYEQYF
TRBJ1-5 | - | TRBV9 | - | TGTGCCAGCAGCGTCGGACCAGGGGCTGCGGGTCAGCCCCAGCATTTT | CASSVGPGAAGQPQHF
TRBJ1-5 | - | TRBV7-9 | - | TGTGCCAGCAGCTTAGGGGGTCAGCCCCAGCATTTT | CASSLGGQPQHF
TRBJ2-5 | once | TRBV7-2 | - | TGTGCCAGCAGCCCCAGTTGGCGGGTCGGAGAGACCCAGTACTTC | CASSPSWRVGETQYF
TRBJ2-7 | - | TRBV29-1 | TRBD2 | TGCAGCGTTGAGGGGCTAGCGGGACTCTCCTACGAGCAGTACTTC | CSVEGLAGLSYEQYF
TRBJ2-7 | - | TRBV7-2 | TRBD2 | TGTGCCAGCAGCTTAGCGCGGGGGTCGGGCTCAGATTACGAGCAGTACTTC | CASSLARGSGSDYEQYF
TRBJ2-2 | - | TRBV4-2 | - | TGTGCCAGCAGCCCACGATCGAGAACCGGGGAGCTGTTTTTT | CASSPRSRTGELFF
TRBJ2-2 | - | TRBV7-9 | - | TGTGCCAGCAGCTGGAGGGAAACCGGGGAGCTGTTTTTT | CASSWRETGELFF
TRBJ1-2 | - | TRBV5-1 | TRBD1 | TGCGCCAGCAACCTGACAGGGAAGCTAGGCTATGGCTACACCTTC | CASNLTGKLGYGYTF
TRBJ2-7 | - | TRBV5-1 | - | TGCGCCAGCAGCTTCGGTAGCGGAGGGGCCTACGAGCAGTACTTC | CASSFGSGGAYEQYF
TRBJ2-7 | - | TRBV5-4 | TRBD2 | TGTGCCAGCAGCCCAGGGACTAGCGGGAGGTACGAGCAGTACTTC | CASSPGTSGRYEQYF
TRBJ2-7 | - | TRBV30 | TRBD2 | TGTGCCTGGGGACTAGCGGGAGTAGGGTCCTACGAGCAGTACTTC | CAWGLAGVGSYEQYF
TRBJ2-7 | - | TRBV6-5 | - | TGTGCCAGCAGTTACGGGGGCAGCACCTACGAGCAGTACTTC | CASSYGGSTYEQYF
TRBJ2-1 | - | TRBV29-1 | TRBD1 | TGCAGCGCCGCAGGGGGCAAACGAGACAATGAGCAGTTCTTC | CSAAGGKRDNEQFF
TRBJ2-3 | once | TRBV19 | TRBD1 | TGTGCCAGTAGTACGGGACAGGGAGAAGATACGCAGTATTTT | CASSTGQGEDTQYF
TRBJ2-3 | - | TRBV5-4 | TRBD1 | TGTGCCAGCAGCCCGCCCATCAACAGGGGAAAGACAGATACGCAGTATTTT | CASSPPINRGKTDTQYF
TRBJ2-1 | - | TRBV5-1 | - | TGCGCCAGCAGCTTCATTCGATCCTCCTACAATGAGCAGTTCTTC | CASSFIRSSYNEQFF
TRBJ2-5 | - | TRBV9 | - | TGTGCCAGCAGCGCTTCATTAGCGGCAAACAGGGAGACCCAGTACTTC | CASSASLAANRETQYF
TRBJ2-7 | - | TRBV5-1 | - | TGCGCCAGCAGCTTAAACGGCGAGCAGTACTTC | CASSLNGEQYF
TRBJ1-3 | - | TRBV5-4 | - | TGTGCCAGCAGCTTTCGGGGGGCGGTTGGAAACACCATATATTTT | CASSFRGAVGNTIYF
TRBJ2-2 | - | TRBV5-1 | TRBD1 | TGCGCCAGCAGTACGACAGGGGGCTCCGGGGAGCTGTTTTTT | CASSTTGGSGELFF
TRBJ2-7 | once | TRBV27 | TRBD1 | TGTGCCAGCTCTGACCCGGGACAGGGACTCTACGAGCAGTACTTC | CASSDPGQGLYEQYF
TRBJ1-6 | - | TRBV4-2 | - | TGTGCCAGCGCAGGGAGCTCCTATAATTCACCCCTCCACTTT | CASAGSSYNSPLHF